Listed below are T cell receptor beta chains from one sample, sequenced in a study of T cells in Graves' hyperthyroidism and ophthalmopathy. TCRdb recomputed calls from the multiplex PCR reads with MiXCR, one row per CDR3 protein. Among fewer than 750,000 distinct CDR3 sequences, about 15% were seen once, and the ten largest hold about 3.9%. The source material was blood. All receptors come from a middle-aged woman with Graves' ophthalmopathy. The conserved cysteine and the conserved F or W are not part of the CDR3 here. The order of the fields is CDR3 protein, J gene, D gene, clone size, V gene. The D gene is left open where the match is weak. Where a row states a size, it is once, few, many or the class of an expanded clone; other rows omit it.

cdr3_aa: ASSLTSGRDLETQY
j_call: TRBJ2-5
d_call: TRBD2
clone_size: .
v_call: TRBV5-1

cdr3_aa: ASSGISIEQY
j_call: TRBJ2-7
d_call: .
clone_size: .
v_call: TRBV7-8

cdr3_aa: ASSLSGQGHVNTEAF
j_call: TRBJ1-1
d_call: TRBD1
clone_size: .
v_call: TRBV27

cdr3_aa: SVDPNTGELF
j_call: TRBJ2-2
d_call: .
clone_size: .
v_call: TRBV29-1

cdr3_aa: SVEIGASANYGYT
j_call: TRBJ1-2
d_call: .
clone_size: many
v_call: TRBV29-1

cdr3_aa: ASSSLGGADYEQY
j_call: TRBJ2-7
d_call: .
clone_size: many
v_call: TRBV2

cdr3_aa: ASTFGGRGTEAF
j_call: TRBJ1-1
d_call: .
clone_size: .
v_call: TRBV7-6

cdr3_aa: ASSSMTGPNTGELF
j_call: TRBJ2-2
d_call: TRBD1
clone_size: many
v_call: TRBV27

cdr3_aa: ASSYQLNQPQH
j_call: TRBJ1-5
d_call: .
clone_size: many
v_call: TRBV6-2/TRBV6-3

cdr3_aa: SASRDYQETQY
j_call: TRBJ2-5
d_call: TRBD2
clone_size: many
v_call: TRBV29-1

cdr3_aa: AISSSAQETQY
j_call: TRBJ2-5
d_call: .
clone_size: many
v_call: TRBV10-3

cdr3_aa: ASSEAGSRRETQY
j_call: TRBJ2-5
d_call: .
clone_size: few
v_call: TRBV6-1

cdr3_aa: ASSPVAGVVTGELF
j_call: TRBJ2-2
d_call: TRBD2
clone_size: .
v_call: TRBV7-3

cdr3_aa: ASSPGHAGASYGYT
j_call: TRBJ1-2
d_call: .
clone_size: many
v_call: TRBV11-2

cdr3_aa: ASSQGRQTAEAF
j_call: TRBJ1-1
d_call: .
clone_size: many
v_call: TRBV4-1

cdr3_aa: ASSLAGSDQPQH
j_call: TRBJ1-5
d_call: .
clone_size: many
v_call: TRBV12-3/TRBV12-4

cdr3_aa: ASSRERFFYFLYT
j_call: TRBJ1-2
d_call: .
clone_size: many
v_call: TRBV7-3

cdr3_aa: ASSLGGLAGQETQY
j_call: TRBJ2-5
d_call: TRBD2
clone_size: many
v_call: TRBV13

cdr3_aa: ASTPATETNSYEQY
j_call: TRBJ2-7
d_call: .
clone_size: many
v_call: TRBV28

cdr3_aa: ASSPGLGRPQQY
j_call: TRBJ2-7
d_call: TRBD2
clone_size: .
v_call: TRBV7-9

cdr3_aa: ASSLFEQGNQPQH
j_call: TRBJ1-5
d_call: .
clone_size: .
v_call: TRBV5-6

cdr3_aa: AWSVRVFPLRANYGYT
j_call: TRBJ1-2
d_call: .
clone_size: .
v_call: TRBV30

cdr3_aa: ASSFLPGQGPYEQY
j_call: TRBJ2-7
d_call: TRBD1
clone_size: many
v_call: TRBV6-5

cdr3_aa: ASGGLAGLNTGELF
j_call: TRBJ2-2
d_call: TRBD2
clone_size: many
v_call: TRBV27